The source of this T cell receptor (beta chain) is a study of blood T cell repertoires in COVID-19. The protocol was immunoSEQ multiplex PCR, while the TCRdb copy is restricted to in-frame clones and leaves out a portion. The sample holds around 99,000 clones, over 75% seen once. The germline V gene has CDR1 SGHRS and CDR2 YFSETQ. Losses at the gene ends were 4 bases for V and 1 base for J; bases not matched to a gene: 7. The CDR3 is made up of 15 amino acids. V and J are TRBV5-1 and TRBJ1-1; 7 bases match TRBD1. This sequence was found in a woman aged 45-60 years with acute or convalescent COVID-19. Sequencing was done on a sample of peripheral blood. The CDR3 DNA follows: TGCGCCAGCAGCGCCTTAGGGACAGCGAACACTGAAGCTTTCTTT. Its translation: CASSALGTANTEAFF.